This T cell receptor (beta chain) was captured in a study of cytomegalovirus exposure and HLA in healthy donors. Findings of the study overall: According to a subsequent analysis, TCR clusters from the first cohort were inclined to appear together in the 110 or so validation repertoires. Cytomegalovirus status was reportedly diagnosed by the classifier with high specificity and sensitivity. Some 150 TCR beta chains were listed as cytomegalovirus-associated.

A note on this clone: Its cognate antigen is unknown.

Profiled with immunoSEQ multiplex PCR; TCRdb holds only in-frame clones, not every one. This table has 150,000 to 200,000 clones, roughly 91% appearing once. From the roughly 110-subject validation cohort, which was separate from the roughly 610-subject first cohort, the donors were drawn. Trimming removed 5 bases from V and 4 bases from J; junction bases left unmatched: 15. Germline CDR1 SGHNT, CDR2 YENEEA. CDR3 size: 18 residues. The specimen was PBMCs. The sequence was collected from a woman between 18 and 30 years old in good health and CMV-seropositive. The rearrangement links TRBV11-3 to TRBJ2-1, with 9 bases that match TRBD1. The CDR3 is CASSPLGLRDRDYNEQFF. As DNA, the CDR3 is TGTGCCAGCAGCCCCTTAGGTCTCCGGGACAGGGATTACAATGAGCAGTTCTTC.